The clone carrying this T cell receptor beta chain turned up a few times. TCRdb re-analysed the RT-PCR reads in MiXCR, keeping a single row per CDR3 protein. Here the sample spans about 680,000 distinct CDR3 sequences, approximately 15% being singletons. The germline V gene has CDR1 MNHEY and CDR2 SVGAGI. This CDR3 is built from 13 residues. The V gene end was trimmed by 5 bases and the J gene end by 7 bases; junction bases not matched to a gene: 7. The TCR originated in a female donor in good health, serving as a healthy control. Sequencing was performed on memory CD4+ T cells from blood. V and J are TRBV6-5 and TRBJ2-7; 8 nucleotides match TRBD1. CDR3 in DNA: TGTGCCAGCAGTATGGGGACAGGCGGAGAGCAGTACTTC. Translating it yields CASSMGTGGEQYF.